These T cell receptor beta chains were read from a single sample in a study of CD8 T cells in ankylosing spondylitis. TCRdb re-analysed the 5' RACE reads in MiXCR, keeping a single row per CDR3 protein. The table includes about 96,000 distinct CDR3 sequences, about 9% detected once. Sequenced input: blood, either unsorted or a sorted T cell fraction (not recorded which). These receptors were obtained from a male donor with ankylosing spondylitis or in good health (not recorded which). The conserved cysteine and the conserved F or W are not part of the CDR3 here. Fields, in order: V gene, J gene, CDR3 length, CDR3 protein.

v_call: TRBV6-4; j_call: TRBJ2-5; cdr3_length: 12; cdr3_aa: ASSDRADGETQY
v_call: TRBV5-1; j_call: TRBJ1-1; cdr3_length: 12; cdr3_aa: ASSEQGRNTEAF
v_call: TRBV19; j_call: TRBJ2-7; cdr3_length: 13; cdr3_aa: ASRGSRGTSYEQY
v_call: TRBV4-1; j_call: TRBJ2-1; cdr3_length: 15; cdr3_aa: ASSQRLAGGRYNEQF
v_call: TRBV3-1; j_call: TRBJ1-1; cdr3_length: 13; cdr3_aa: ASSSRTGVDTEAF
v_call: TRBV3-1; j_call: TRBJ1-2; cdr3_length: 11; cdr3_aa: ASSQMSGYGYT
v_call: TRBV11-2; j_call: TRBJ2-1; cdr3_length: 18; cdr3_aa: ASSTTGTSGGSSSYNEQF
v_call: TRBV7-7; j_call: TRBJ2-5; cdr3_length: 13; cdr3_aa: ASSLAGGLQETQY
v_call: TRBV11-2; j_call: TRBJ1-6; cdr3_length: 14; cdr3_aa: ASSLNTGSYNSPLH
v_call: TRBV10-3; j_call: TRBJ2-7; cdr3_length: 13; cdr3_aa: AISIAGTSAYEQY
v_call: TRBV12-3/TRBV12-4; j_call: TRBJ2-7; cdr3_length: 11; cdr3_aa: ASSRGVAYEQY
v_call: TRBV3-1; j_call: TRBJ2-1; cdr3_length: 13; cdr3_aa: ASSQQLGTGGEQF
v_call: TRBV3-1; j_call: TRBJ2-7; cdr3_length: 12; cdr3_aa: ASSQDGGAYEQY
v_call: TRBV5-1; j_call: TRBJ2-7; cdr3_length: 12; cdr3_aa: ASSLVVQPYEQY
v_call: TRBV11-3; j_call: TRBJ2-1; cdr3_length: 11; cdr3_aa: ASSQLQQGEQF
v_call: TRBV20-1; j_call: TRBJ2-3; cdr3_length: 16; cdr3_aa: SARDLSLAGASTDTQY
v_call: TRBV4-2; j_call: TRBJ2-1; cdr3_length: 14; cdr3_aa: ASSQASGGDYNEQF
v_call: TRBV5-6; j_call: TRBJ2-2; cdr3_length: 13; cdr3_aa: ASSLDRGTAGELF
v_call: TRBV7-2; j_call: TRBJ2-3; cdr3_length: 15; cdr3_aa: ASQGLAGGPLTDTQY
v_call: TRBV6-6; j_call: TRBJ2-1; cdr3_length: 11; cdr3_aa: ASSRDSYNEQF
v_call: TRBV20-1; j_call: TRBJ1-5; cdr3_length: 11; cdr3_aa: SARPGMNQPQH
v_call: TRBV4-2; j_call: TRBJ2-2; cdr3_length: 20; cdr3_aa: ASSPAGGKGQGPLPGTGELF
v_call: TRBV25-1; j_call: TRBJ2-2; cdr3_length: 13; cdr3_aa: ASSPPGGGGGELF